This is a list of T cell receptor beta chains from one sample in a study of shared clonotypes between healthy human individuals. TCRdb keeps only in-frame clones here, not all; method: immunoSEQ multiplex PCR. The table records 2 million or so clones, approximately 95% of them present only once. Sequencing was performed on naive CD8+ T cells sorted from blood. Receptors originate from a young man in good health. The conserved cysteine and the conserved F or W are not part of the CDR3 here.

CDR3 protein: ASSYAGTGRFDEQF
J gene: TRBJ2-1
V gene: TRBV7-2

CDR3 protein: ASRLGVFQAGGTDTQY
J gene: TRBJ2-3
V gene: TRBV11-2

CDR3 protein: ASTSSWQGGLF
J gene: TRBJ2-2
V gene: TRBV28

CDR3 protein: ALSTGAFPSYEQY
J gene: TRBJ2-7
V gene: TRBV30

CDR3 protein: ASSYGSLGTDTQY
J gene: TRBJ2-3
V gene: TRBV6-5

CDR3 protein: ASSLRQIGSYEQY
J gene: TRBJ2-7
V gene: TRBV4-1

CDR3 protein: ASSPGVWDNEQF
J gene: TRBJ2-1
V gene: TRBV27

CDR3 protein: ASSFGAGNTIY
J gene: TRBJ1-3
V gene: TRBV13

CDR3 protein: ASSLVASYNEQF
J gene: TRBJ2-1
V gene: TRBV5-6

CDR3 protein: ASSATSQDYMNEQF
J gene: TRBJ2-1
V gene: TRBV7-9

CDR3 protein: ASSLAGQAF
J gene: TRBJ1-1
V gene: TRBV7-9

CDR3 protein: ASSPGQPYEQY
J gene: TRBJ2-7
V gene: TRBV5-1

CDR3 protein: ASSLPGQGDEKLF
J gene: TRBJ1-4
V gene: TRBV4-1

CDR3 protein: ASSQLALKPEQY
J gene: TRBJ2-7
V gene: TRBV14

CDR3 protein: ASSLGWQGSYEQY
J gene: TRBJ2-7
V gene: TRBV5-6

CDR3 protein: ASSPGTGSYEQY
J gene: TRBJ2-7
V gene: TRBV2

CDR3 protein: ASSRTGGETQY
J gene: TRBJ2-5
V gene: TRBV7-9